This TCR beta chain came from a study of blood T cells in healthy people across ages. A second PCR, run for about 7 to 11 cycles, used a sample-barcoded 5' primer plus a J-beta primer mix. TCRdb used MiXCR to reprocess the 5' RACE reads, holding one entry per CDR3 protein. Of 700,000 to 900,000 distinct CDR3 sequences listed, under 30% are singletons. These data were also filed under a second study, of T cells of mothers and their children.

The TCR comes from a boy younger than 18 in good health. The sequenced sample consisted of blood.

DNA of the CDR3: TGCAGTGCTCTAGGGGACCCTTCCTCCTACGAGCAGTACTTC. Its translation: CSALGDPSSYEQYF. The gene calls are TRBV20-1 and TRBJ2-7; the D call may be TRBD1 or TRBD2 (5 bases each). Germline V gene lookup returns CDR1 DFQATT and CDR2 SNEGSKA (reference sequence). The CDR3 consists of 14 residues. V was shortened by 5 bases and J by 0 bases, with 14 bases between the two germline ends.